This T cell receptor beta chain was found in a study of T cell responses to AZD1222 COVID-19 vaccine. Trimming shortened V by 4 bases and J by 5 bases, and 10 bases separated the two germline ends. This CDR3 is 13 amino acids long. Germline V CDR1 and CDR2: MGHRA, YSYEKL. The repertoire was sequenced with immunoSEQ multiplex PCR; TCRdb's copy has only in-frame clones and lacks some. This table holds 95,000 or so clones, roughly 90% found once. Sequencing used peripheral blood, obtained on day 0 of AZD1222 vaccination. The gene calls are TRBV4-1 and TRBJ2-3; D is undetermined. The receptor was isolated from an adult in good health. In DNA form, the CDR3 reads TGCGCCAGCAGCCCGGGTCCCCGAGATACGCAGTATTTT. Translated, it gives CASSPGPRDTQYF.